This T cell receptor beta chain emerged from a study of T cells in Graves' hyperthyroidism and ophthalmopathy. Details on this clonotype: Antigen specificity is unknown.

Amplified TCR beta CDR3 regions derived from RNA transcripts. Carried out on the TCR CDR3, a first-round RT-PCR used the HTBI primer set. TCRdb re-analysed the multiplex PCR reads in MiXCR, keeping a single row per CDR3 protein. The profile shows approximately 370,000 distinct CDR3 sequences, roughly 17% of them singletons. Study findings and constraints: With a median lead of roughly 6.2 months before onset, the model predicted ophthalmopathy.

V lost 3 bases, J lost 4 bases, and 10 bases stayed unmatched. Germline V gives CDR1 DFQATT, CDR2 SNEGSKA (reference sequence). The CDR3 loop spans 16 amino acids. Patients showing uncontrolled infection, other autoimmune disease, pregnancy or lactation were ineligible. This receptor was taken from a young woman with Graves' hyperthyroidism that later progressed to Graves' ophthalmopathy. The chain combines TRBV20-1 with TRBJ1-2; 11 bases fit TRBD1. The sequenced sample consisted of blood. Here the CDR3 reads CSARKSGTGGFYGYTF. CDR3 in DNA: TGCAGTGCTAGGAAATCCGGGACAGGGGGTTTCTATGGCTACACCTTC.